Given below is one T cell receptor (beta chain) in context. Its antigen is undetermined. This specimen includes other DNA sequences encoding the same CDR3. The data were produced by immunoSEQ multiplex PCR, yet TCRdb's version contains in-frame clones alone and is incomplete. The data show fewer than 200,000 clones, approximately 90% seen once. The source of the sample is a study of T cell responses to AZD1222 COVID-19 vaccine. Study outcomes and limitations: Nearly half of spike-specific TCRs reportedly target unmutated variant regions. Seropositive at baseline were only six or seven AZD1222 recipients.

CDR3 length: 13 residues. V lost 3 bases to trimming and J lost 4 bases; unmatched junction nucleotides: 1. Germline V gives CDR1 KGHSH, CDR2 LQKENI. The material was peripheral blood, obtained 28 days after the second AZD1222 dose. The gene calls are TRBV18 and TRBJ2-5; 8 bases agree with TRBD1. The receptor comes from an adult who received the AZD1222 COVID-19 vaccine. The CDR3 nucleotides are TGTGCCAGCTCACCTGGACAGGGAGAGACCCAGTACTTC. The encoded protein is CASSPGQGETQYF.